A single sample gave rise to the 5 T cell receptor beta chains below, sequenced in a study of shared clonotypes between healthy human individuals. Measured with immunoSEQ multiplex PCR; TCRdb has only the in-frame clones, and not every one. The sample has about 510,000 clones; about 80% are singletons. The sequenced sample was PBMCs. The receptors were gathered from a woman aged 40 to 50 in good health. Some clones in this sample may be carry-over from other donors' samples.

CDR3: CASNRVGEKLFF. CDR3 DNA sequence: TGTGCCAGCAACAGGGTTGGCGAAAAACTGTTTTTT. The chain combines TRBV2 with TRBJ1-4, with a weak D call TRBD1 (6 bases). This CDR3 is built from 12 residues. Germline-derived CDR1 and CDR2 are SNHLY and FYNNEI. V was shortened by 7 bases and J by 8 bases, with 11 bases between the two germline ends.

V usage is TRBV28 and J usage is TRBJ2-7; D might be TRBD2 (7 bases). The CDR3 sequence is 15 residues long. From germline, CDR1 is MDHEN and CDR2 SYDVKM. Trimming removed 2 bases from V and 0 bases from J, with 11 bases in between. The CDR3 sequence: CASSLLADSSYEQYF. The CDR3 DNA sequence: TGTGCCAGCAGTTTACTAGCGGACAGCTCCTACGAGCAGTACTTC.

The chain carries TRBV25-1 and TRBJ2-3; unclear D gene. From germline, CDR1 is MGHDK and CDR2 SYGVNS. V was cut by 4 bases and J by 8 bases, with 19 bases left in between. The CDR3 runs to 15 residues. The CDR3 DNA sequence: TGTGCCAGCAGTGGGCTAGTAGGGTTTGAGAGTACGCAGTATTTT. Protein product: CASSGLVGFESTQYF.

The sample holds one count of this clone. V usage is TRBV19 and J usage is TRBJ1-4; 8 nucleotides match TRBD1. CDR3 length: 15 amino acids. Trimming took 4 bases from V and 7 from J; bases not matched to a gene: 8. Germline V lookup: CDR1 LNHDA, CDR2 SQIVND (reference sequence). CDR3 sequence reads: CASSTQGARREKLFF. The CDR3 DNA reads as TGTGCCAGTAGTACCCAGGGGGCGCGTCGTGAAAAACTGTTTTTT.

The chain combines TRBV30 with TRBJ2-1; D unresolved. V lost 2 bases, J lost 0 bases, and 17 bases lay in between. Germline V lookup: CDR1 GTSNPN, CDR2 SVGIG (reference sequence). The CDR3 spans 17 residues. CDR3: CAWSPWGRTSSYNEQFF. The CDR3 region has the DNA TGTGCCTGGAGTCCCTGGGGAAGGACCAGCTCCTACAATGAGCAGTTCTTC.